This T cell receptor beta chain originates from a study of CD8+ T cells in alopecia areata. About the research overall: At a dose of 5 to 10 mg twice daily, oral tofacitinib was given to treated patients.

Investigators isolated RNA and reverse transcribed it into cDNA to act as the sequencing template. Libraries were prepared by immunoSEQ multiplex PCR; TCRdb keeps only in-frame clonotypes and omits some of them. The sample has more than 100,000 clones, 50% to 55% seen once. V gave up 6 bases and J gave up 7 bases; unmatched junction bases: 7. Germline values: CDR1 MNHEY, CDR2 SVGAGI. The CDR3 is 13 amino acids. The treatment is: oral pan-JAK inhibitor, 5-10 mg twice daily. This rearrangement joins TRBV6-5 to TRBJ1-2; 8 positions agree with TRBD1. The clonotype originates from a human donor with alopecia areata. The sequencing used CD4+ T cells sorted from blood, collected at week 4, from a patient treated with tofacitinib. The CDR3 region is CASSPGGAGGYTF. The CDR3 region has the DNA TGTGCCAGCAGCCCAGGGGGCGCGGGTGGCTACACCTTC.